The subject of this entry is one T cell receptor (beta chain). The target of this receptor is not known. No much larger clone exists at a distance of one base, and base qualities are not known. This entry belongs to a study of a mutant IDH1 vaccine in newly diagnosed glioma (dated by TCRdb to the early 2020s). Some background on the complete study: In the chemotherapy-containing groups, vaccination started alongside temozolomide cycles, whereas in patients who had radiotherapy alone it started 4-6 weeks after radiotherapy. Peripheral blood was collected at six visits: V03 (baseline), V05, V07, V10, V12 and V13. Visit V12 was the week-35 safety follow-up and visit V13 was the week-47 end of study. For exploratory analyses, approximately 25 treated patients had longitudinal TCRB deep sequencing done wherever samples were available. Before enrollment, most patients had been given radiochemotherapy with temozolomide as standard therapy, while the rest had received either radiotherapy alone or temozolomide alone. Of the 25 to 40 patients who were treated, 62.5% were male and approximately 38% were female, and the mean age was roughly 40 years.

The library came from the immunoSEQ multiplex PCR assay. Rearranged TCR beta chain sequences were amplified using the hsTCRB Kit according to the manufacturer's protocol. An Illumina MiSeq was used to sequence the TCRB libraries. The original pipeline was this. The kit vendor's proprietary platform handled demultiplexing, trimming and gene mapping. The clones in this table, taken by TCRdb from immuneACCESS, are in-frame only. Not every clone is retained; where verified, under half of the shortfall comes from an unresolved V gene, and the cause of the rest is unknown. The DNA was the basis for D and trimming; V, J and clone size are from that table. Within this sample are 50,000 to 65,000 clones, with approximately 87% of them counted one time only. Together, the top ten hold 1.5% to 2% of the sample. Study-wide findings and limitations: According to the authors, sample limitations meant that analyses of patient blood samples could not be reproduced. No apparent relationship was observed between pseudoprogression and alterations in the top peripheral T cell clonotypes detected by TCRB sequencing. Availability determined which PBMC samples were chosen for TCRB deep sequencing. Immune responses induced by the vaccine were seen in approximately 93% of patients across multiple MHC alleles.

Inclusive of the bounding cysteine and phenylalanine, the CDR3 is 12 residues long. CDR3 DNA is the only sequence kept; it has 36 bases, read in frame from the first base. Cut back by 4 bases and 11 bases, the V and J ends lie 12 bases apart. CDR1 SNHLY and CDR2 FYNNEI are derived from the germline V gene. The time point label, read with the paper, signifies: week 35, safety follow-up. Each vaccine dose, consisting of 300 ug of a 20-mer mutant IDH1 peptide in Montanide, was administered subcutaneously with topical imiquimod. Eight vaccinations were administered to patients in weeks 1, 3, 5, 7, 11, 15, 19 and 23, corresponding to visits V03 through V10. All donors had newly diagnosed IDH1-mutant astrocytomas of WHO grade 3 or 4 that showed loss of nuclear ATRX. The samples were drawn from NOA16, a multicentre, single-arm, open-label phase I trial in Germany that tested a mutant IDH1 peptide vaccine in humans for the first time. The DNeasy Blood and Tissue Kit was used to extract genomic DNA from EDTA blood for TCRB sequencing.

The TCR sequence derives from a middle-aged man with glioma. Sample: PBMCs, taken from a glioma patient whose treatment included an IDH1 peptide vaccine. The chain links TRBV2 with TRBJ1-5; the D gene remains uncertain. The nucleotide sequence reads TGTGCCAGCAGTGTGTTAAAGTCGTCCCAGCATTTT. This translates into CASSVLKSSQHF.